Listed below are T cell receptor beta chains from one sample, sequenced in a study of blood T cell repertoires in COVID-19. Generated by immunoSEQ multiplex PCR, the TCRdb table keeps only in-frame clones and is missing some. The sample yields 200,000 to 250,000 clones, under 90% seen once. The sequenced sample consisted of peripheral blood. These receptors all stem from a woman older than 75 with active or convalescent COVID-19. CDR3s include the opening cysteine and the closing phenylalanine or tryptophan. Each record gives: V gene, J gene, D gene, CDR3 protein. A D gene is named only where the DNA matches it firmly.

v_call: TRBV30; j_call: TRBJ2-1; d_call: TRBD2; cdr3_aa: CAWKGLAGGRRIF
v_call: TRBV18; j_call: TRBJ2-7; d_call: TRBD1; cdr3_aa: CASSPFGQGVWYEQYF
v_call: TRBV6-2/TRBV6-3; j_call: TRBJ2-1; d_call: TRBD2; cdr3_aa: CASSYPGLAGAQFSYNEQFF
v_call: TRBV28; j_call: TRBJ1-4; d_call: .; cdr3_aa: CASSFSTTNEKLFF
v_call: TRBV5-4; j_call: TRBJ2-4; d_call: .; cdr3_aa: CASSFGGSAATNIQYF
v_call: TRBV4-2; j_call: TRBJ2-2; d_call: TRBD2; cdr3_aa: CASSLGTRFLNTGELFF
v_call: TRBV5-1; j_call: TRBJ2-7; d_call: .; cdr3_aa: CASSAGGSYEQYF
v_call: TRBV2; j_call: TRBJ2-1; d_call: TRBD2; cdr3_aa: CASSRTSGSPNEQFF
v_call: TRBV10-3; j_call: TRBJ1-1; d_call: TRBD1; cdr3_aa: CASEQGRRDTEAFF
v_call: TRBV18; j_call: TRBJ1-5; d_call: TRBD1; cdr3_aa: CASSPDRADSNQPQHF
v_call: TRBV4-3; j_call: TRBJ2-5; d_call: .; cdr3_aa: CASSLAGRETQYF
v_call: TRBV27; j_call: TRBJ2-6; d_call: TRBD1; cdr3_aa: CASSLSWTGFKSGANVLTF